Presented here are 2 T cell receptor beta chains from one specimen sequenced in a study of CD8+ T cells in alopecia areata. TCR sequencing used cDNA made by reverse transcription of extracted RNA. Some clones are missing from TCRdb's copy, which holds only in-frame ones; the method was immunoSEQ multiplex PCR. This sample has some 20,000 clones, with roughly 60% found just once. For a few patients taking part in the biomarker study, CD4+ cells were further sorted into CD25+CD127- cells. Sequencing was done on a sample of CD4+ Tregs sorted from blood. The receptors stem from a human donor with alopecia areata.

V gene TRBV2 combines with J gene TRBJ2-4, with D unresolved. Germline CDR1 reads SNHLY; CDR2 reads FYNNEI. Trimming pared 2 bases from V and 1 base from J, leaving 15 bases between. The CDR3 spans 17 residues. CDR3 amino acids: CASSERVAGLAKNIQYF. For the CDR3, the DNA is TGTGCCAGCAGTGAACGTGTCGCCGGATTGGCCAAAAACATTCAGTACTTC. The whole variable domain, filled in from reference TRBV2 and TRBJ2-4, reads EPEVTQTPSHQVTQMGQEVILRCVPISNHLYFYWYRQILGQKVEFLVSFYNNEISEKSEIFDDQFSVERPDGSNFTLKIRSTKLEDSAMYFCASSERVAGLAKNIQYFGAGTRLSVL.

This clone was detected once. The chain employs TRBV5-6 and TRBJ2-1, with D hard to call. Per germline, CDR1 SGHDT and CDR2 YYEEEE. Deletions cut 2 bases from V and 0 bases from J, with 12 bases between. This CDR3 has 16 residues. In DNA form, the CDR3 reads TGTGCCAGCAGCTTCGATCGGTTCTTCTCCTACAATGAGCAGTTCTTC. Its translation: CASSFDRFFSYNEQFF.